What follows are 22 T cell receptor beta chains derived from one specimen sequenced in a study of cytomegalovirus exposure and HLA in healthy donors. The PCR was carried out with 60 Vbeta primers and 13 Jbeta primers. Clones were read by immunoSEQ multiplex PCR, and TCRdb kept only the in-frame ones, dropping some. The sample lists more than 100,000 clones; approximately 60% were seen once. Sample: PBMCs. These receptors originate from a woman between 35 and 50 years old in good health and CMV-seronegative.

The chain joins TRBV5-6 to TRBJ1-1, with no clear D. This CDR3 spans 15 amino acids. Germline V gene sequence: CDR1 SGHDT, CDR2 YYEEEE. V was clipped by 0 bases and J by 5 bases, with 14 bases between them. The CDR3, as DNA: TGTGCCAGCAGCTTGGACTACGACGGAGGGACTGAAGCTTTCTTT. Its protein product is CASSLDYDGGTEAFF.

This clone was detected only a few times. The J gene is TRBJ2-5, the V gene TRBV5-6; D may be TRBD2 (5 bases). Germline loops: CDR1 SGHDT, CDR2 YYEEEE. CDR3 length: 13 residues. The V end was cut by 4 bases, the J end by 3 bases, with 10 bases between. In nucleotides, the CDR3 is TGTGCCAGCAGCCTTGGACTTGAAGAGACCCAGTACTTC. Amino acid sequence: CASSLGLEETQYF.

The sample holds a few counts of this clone. The sample carries other DNA sequences with the same CDR3. The chain has TRBV7-9 and TRBJ2-1; TRBD2 agrees at 12 bases. V was clipped by 2 bases and J by 6 bases; unmatched bases: 11. CDR3 length: 18 residues. Germline V gene sequence: CDR1 SEHNR, CDR2 FQNEAQ (reference sequence). Written as DNA, the CDR3 is TGTGCCAGCAGCTTACCCCCACGACTAGCGGGGGTAGTCAATGAGCAGTTCTTC. Protein sequence: CASSLPPRLAGVVNEQFF.

This clone has more than one count but fewer than ten. The V call is TRBV27, the J call TRBJ1-1, with D possibly TRBD1 on 6 matching bases. Germline V lookup: CDR1 MNHEY, CDR2 SMNVEV (reference sequence). The CDR3 sequence is 14 residues long. Trimming took 6 bases from V and 0 from J, leaving 11 bases between them. CDR3 sequence reads: CASSLDSMNTEAFF. The CDR3 bases are TGTGCCAGCAGCTTGGACAGTATGAACACTGAAGCTTTCTTT.

This clone was seen once. V gene TRBV6-5 combines with J gene TRBJ1-1; unclear D gene. Germline V gene lookup returns CDR1 MNHEY and CDR2 SVGAGI. The CDR3 is 15 residues long. V lost 0 bases, J lost 0 bases, and 8 bases lay in between. This CDR3 is CASSYSQNLNTEAFF. The CDR3 coding sequence is TGTGCCAGCAGTTACTCACAGAACTTGAACACTGAAGCTTTCTTT.

The rearrangement joins TRBV7-9 to TRBJ1-5, with D perhaps matching TRBD1 (5 bases). CDR1 SEHNR and CDR2 FQNEAQ come from the germline V gene (reference sequence). The length of the CDR3 is 18 residues. With 1 base removed from V and 2 bases from J, the gap between germline ends came to 18 bases. The CDR3 loop reads CASSLGTGGMLGNQPQHF. CDR3 in DNA: TGTGCCAGCAGCTTAGGGACGGGGGGGATGCTTGGCAATCAGCCCCAGCATTTT.

This clone was seen a handful of times. This specimen includes other DNA sequences encoding the same CDR3. This rearrangement joins TRBV9 to TRBJ2-5, with a possible D match to TRBD2 (6 bases). The CDR3 sequence is 16 residues long. Germline lookup yields CDR1 SGDLS and CDR2 YYNGEE. Deletions cut 0 bases from V and 2 bases from J, with 14 bases between. The CDR3, as DNA: TGTGCCAGCAGCGTAGGGGGTGGGGGGATACAAGAGACCCAGTACTTC. It translates to CASSVGGGGIQETQYF.

The chain is built from TRBV19 and TRBJ1-1; D may be TRBD1 (6 bases). Germline V gene data show CDR1 as LNHDA and CDR2 as SQIVND (reference sequence). The CDR3 covers 13 residues. Trimming took off 7 bases at V and 1 base at J, with 10 bases between the two ends. The DNA for the CDR3 is TGTGCCAGTAAACAGGGTACGAACACTGAAGCTTTCTTT. Translating gives CASKQGTNTEAFF.

This chain uses TRBV7-2 with TRBJ2-2, with D possibly TRBD1 on 5 matching bases. With 2 bases removed from V and 1 base from J, the gap between germline ends came to 8 bases. Per the germline V gene, CDR1 is SGHTA and CDR2 is FQGNSA. CDR3 length: 15 amino acids. The CDR3 region has the DNA TGTGCCAGCAGCTTAAGGCAGGGGAACACCGGGGAGCTGTTTTTT. This translates into CASSLRQGNTGELFF. The whole variable domain, remainder taken from reference TRBV7-2 and TRBJ2-2, is GAGVSQSPSNKVTEKGKDVELRCDPISGHTALYWYRQSLGQGLEFLIYFQGNSAPDKSGLPSDRFSAERTGGSVSTLTIQRTQQEDSAVYLCASSLRQGNTGELFFGEGSRLTVL.

This clone was found a few times. V gene TRBV5-5 combines with J gene TRBJ2-2, with D tentatively TRBD1 (5 bases). The CDR3 length is 16 residues. Germline V lookup: CDR1 SGHKS, CDR2 YYEKEE (reference sequence). Trimming left V 0 bases short and J 2 bases short, with 11 bases between. The CDR3 loop reads CASSLEAGINTGELFF. In nucleotides, the CDR3 is TGTGCCAGCAGCTTGGAGGCAGGGATAAACACCGGGGAGCTGTTTTTT.

The chain combines TRBV4-1 with TRBJ1-1; no firm D call. In germline, CDR1 is MGHRA, CDR2 YSYEKL. This CDR3 comprises 14 residues. V lost 0 bases, J lost 5 bases, and 10 bases lay in between. This CDR3 reads CASSQDSRGTEAFF. The CDR3, as DNA: TGCGCCAGCAGCCAAGATTCCCGCGGGACTGAAGCTTTCTTT.

V gene TRBV18 combines with J gene TRBJ2-7; TRBD1 aligns across 7 bases. In germline, CDR1 is KGHSH, CDR2 LQKENI. After removal of 3 bases from V and 7 bases from J, the junction contained 12 bases not matched to a gene. The CDR3 sequence is 15 residues long. The CDR3 nucleotides are TGTGCCAGCTCACCCAGACAGGGAGTATCGGGAGAGCAGTACTTC. Translating it yields CASSPRQGVSGEQYF.

This rearrangement joins TRBV5-1 to TRBJ1-2; 7 bases align to TRBD1. V lost 0 bases and J lost 6; bases outside the gene matches: 5. The CDR3 extends over 14 amino acids. Germline values: CDR1 SGHRS, CDR2 YFSETQ. Here the CDR3 reads CASSLGGTADGYTF. The CDR3 DNA is TGCGCCAGCAGCTTGGGTGGGACAGCGGATGGCTACACCTTC.

In this sample, this clone turned up a few times. This chain joins TRBV5-6 and TRBJ1-2; D unresolved. The CDR3 sequence is 11 residues long. In germline, CDR1 is SGHDT, CDR2 YYEEEE. Trimming cost V 0 bases and J 8 bases, with 5 bases left between them. CDR3: CASSLGAGYTF. In DNA, the CDR3 is TGTGCCAGCAGCTTGGGGGCGGGCTACACCTTC.

The rearrangement uses TRBV7-9 and TRBJ1-1, with 7 bases lining up with TRBD1. V lost 5 bases and J lost 3; bases outside the gene matches: 12. CDR3 length: 16 residues. Germline V gene data show CDR1 as SEHNR and CDR2 as FQNEAQ (reference sequence). In DNA, the CDR3 is TGTGCCAGCAGCAAAACAGGGGCTGGGGGAGACACTGAAGCTTTCTTT. This encodes CASSKTGAGGDTEAFF.

The table lists this clone with a few counts. DNA for the CDR3: TGCGCCAGCAGCAAGGACAGGGGTCGCGCCTACGAGCAGTACTTC. Amino acids: CASSKDRGRAYEQYF. V gene TRBV5-1 combines with J gene TRBJ2-5, with 9 bases matching TRBD1. The DNA end favors TRBJ2-7, so the J call may be wrong. The germline V gene encodes CDR1 SGHRS and CDR2 YFSETQ. CDR3 length equals 15 residues.

The rearrangement joins TRBV4-2 to TRBJ2-7; possibly TRBD2 for D (6 bases). The ends were cut back, 2 bases at V and 3 bases at J, with 14 bases in the middle. The CDR3 consists of 15 residues. CDR1 and CDR2 from the germline V gene are LGHNA and YNFKEQ. The CDR3 sequence is CASSQRLGGYYEQYF. The CDR3 nucleotides read TGTGCCAGCAGCCAACGACTGGGGGGTTACTACGAGCAGTACTTC.

The chain links TRBV10-3 to TRBJ1-2, with a tentative D call TRBD1 (6 bases). CDR1 is ENHRY and CDR2 is SYGVKD in the germline V gene. CDR3 size: 18 residues. Trimming removed 11 bases from V and 0 bases from J, with 28 bases in between. CDR3 in amino acids: CAPWCGTSPLFANYGYTF. The CDR3 coding sequence is TGTGCCCCCTGGTGTGGGACAAGCCCTCTTTTTGCTAACTATGGCTACACCTTC.

This clone was found a few times. This chain links TRBV14 with TRBJ2-2; D remains ambiguous. The CDR3 length is 16 residues. Germline V gene sequence: CDR1 SGHDN, CDR2 FVKESK. V was trimmed by 0 bases and J by 3 bases, leaving 11 bases between them. The CDR3 DNA sequence: TGTGCCAGCAGCCAAGATTGGAACAGTCACACCGGGGAGCTGTTTTTT. Its protein product is CASSQDWNSHTGELFF.

This clone was seen more than once but under ten times. The J gene is TRBJ1-1, the V gene TRBV30; a possible D gene is TRBD1 (5 bases). Germline V gives CDR1 GTSNPN, CDR2 SVGIG (reference sequence). The CDR3 runs 13 residues. V was shortened by 4 bases and J by 8 bases, with 17 bases between the two germline ends. CDR3 region: CAWNSIGGLEAFF. DNA for the CDR3: TGTGCCTGGAACTCCATTGGGGGACTCGAAGCTTTCTTT.

This clone was recorded only once. The CDR3 DNA follows: TGTGCCAGCAGCCGGCCGACCGGGGGCACAGATACGCAGTATTTT. Translation: CASSRPTGGTDTQYF. This rearrangement joins TRBV7-9 to TRBJ2-3, with D maybe TRBD2 (5 bases). This CDR3 comprises 15 residues. Per the germline V gene, CDR1 is SEHNR and CDR2 is FQNEAQ (reference sequence). Trimming cost V 5 bases and J 1 base, with 13 bases left between them.

The chain employs TRBV4-1 and TRBJ2-5; possibly TRBD1 for D (6 bases). This CDR3 contains 16 residues. V lost 0 bases to trimming and J lost 0 bases, with 11 bases between them. Germline values: CDR1 MGHRA, CDR2 YSYEKL. This CDR3 is CASSQDAYRDQETQYF. The CDR3 DNA reads TGCGCCAGCAGCCAAGACGCTTACAGGGACCAAGAGACCCAGTACTTC.